Listed below are T cell receptor beta chains from one sample, sequenced in a study of cytomegalovirus exposure and HLA in healthy donors. The protocol was immunoSEQ multiplex PCR, while the TCRdb copy is restricted to in-frame clones and leaves out a portion. The top ten hold 15% of the sample, which has under 100,000 clones, around three fifths seen once. Sequencing was done on a sample of PBMCs. These receptors all come from a woman in her thirties or forties in good health and CMV-seropositive. Both conserved end residues are part of each CDR3. D genes are given only for firm matches. Rows give clone size only sometimes, using once, few, many, or a class for an expanded clone.

V gene	D gene	J gene	clone size	CDR3 DNA	CDR3 protein
TRBV19	TRBD1	TRBJ2-2	-	TGTGCCAGTAGTATAGTTTGGGGGACAGGCGGCCGGGAGCTGTTTTTT	CASSIVWGTGGRELFF
TRBV11-2	-	TRBJ2-7	-	TGTGCCAGCAGCATAAGGGGGAACGAGCAGTACTTC	CASSIRGNEQYF
TRBV2	-	TRBJ2-7	few	TGTGCCAGCAGTGTTATAGCGGCCACCTACGAGCAGTACTTC	CASSVIAATYEQYF
TRBV7-9	-	TRBJ2-3	-	TGTGCCAGCAGCTTAGAGGGAGCGAATACGCAGTATTTT	CASSLEGANTQYF
TRBV7-9	-	TRBJ2-3	few	TGTGCCAGCAGCCCCGGTAATGTGGATACGCAGTATTTT	CASSPGNVDTQYF
TRBV18	-	TRBJ1-5	-	TGTGCCAGCTCGCCAGAGTATAGCAATCAGCCCCAGCATTTT	CASSPEYSNQPQHF
TRBV27	-	TRBJ1-3	-	TGTGCCAGCAAGACAGCCGACTCTGGAAACACCATATATTTT	CASKTADSGNTIYF
TRBV7-9	TRBD2	TRBJ2-7	-	TGTGCCAGCAGCTCGGGACTAGCGGCCGAGCAGTACTTC	CASSSGLAAEQYF
TRBV21-1	-	TRBJ1-5	-	TGTGCCCAGAGTGGACAGTTCAATCAGCCCCAGCATTTT	CAQSGQFNQPQHF
TRBV4-3	TRBD2	TRBJ2-3	few	TGCGCCAGCAGGTCCGGGAGGGGGGCGGGAGATACGCAGTATTTT	CASRSGRGAGDTQYF
TRBV4-3	-	TRBJ2-2	-	TGCGCCAGCAGCCAATCCCTTAACACCGGGGAGCTGTTTTTT	CASSQSLNTGELFF
TRBV7-4	-	TRBJ1-4	-	TGTGCCAGCAGCCGAATTCTCGATACAGGTGACGGGGGGAATGAAAAACTGTTTTTT	CASSRILDTGDGGNEKLFF
TRBV11-2	-	TRBJ2-3	-	TGTGCCAGCAGCTTAGGAGGAGAAGATACGCAGTATTTT	CASSLGGEDTQYF
TRBV30	-	TRBJ1-1	-	TGTGCCAGCCGTCGGAACACTGAAGCTTTCTTT	CASRRNTEAFF